The 19 T cell receptor beta chains in this list originate from one sample, sequenced in a study of CD8+CD57+ T cells in acquired aplastic anemia. Before being chosen for sequencing, patients had shown CD8+CD57+ cell expansion by flow cytometry. Genomic DNA was employed as the template in profiling TCR beta VDJ and CDR3. TCRdb used MiXCR to reprocess the reads, holding one entry per CDR3 protein. The sample records 100,000 to 150,000 distinct CDR3 sequences, almost 40% being singletons. The specimen was sorted CD4+, CD8+, or CD8+CD57+ T cells (not recorded which) from PBMCs. These receptors were collected from a human donor with aplastic anemia.

The chain combines TRBV3-1 with TRBJ1-2; 7 nucleotides align to TRBD1. With V trimmed by 0 bases and J by 5 bases, 9 bases remained unmatched. Germline V gene data show CDR1 as LGHDT and CDR2 as YNNKEL (reference sequence). There are 16 residues in the CDR3. CDR3 protein: CASSQDQKGAGYGYTF. The CDR3 DNA is TGTGCCAGCAGCCAAGACCAGAAGGGGGCAGGGTATGGCTACACCTTC.

In the case of this clonotype: Given a much more abundant clone one base away, this may be a read error. The chain employs TRBV4-1 and TRBJ1-1, with D perhaps TRBD1 (6 bases). The CDR3 runs 15 residues. V shed 2 bases and J shed 6 bases, with 16 bases lying between them. Germline assignment: CDR1 MGHRA and CDR2 YSYEKL. CDR3 coding DNA: TGCGCCAGCAGCCAAACGGGACGGGGGGCGTCTGAAGCTTTCTTT. It yields the protein CASSQTGRGASEAFF.

This clonotype was seen only a few times. The chain combines TRBV2 with TRBJ2-2, with D unclear. Trimming stripped 9 bases from V and 5 bases from J, with 10 bases between. This CDR3 is 12 amino acids long. Germline loops: CDR1 SNHLY, CDR2 FYNNEI. CDR3 sequence: CASRTFTGELFF. The CDR3 nucleotides are TGTGCCAGTCGGACCTTTACCGGGGAGCTGTTTTTT.

This chain uses TRBV28 with TRBJ1-2; 7 bases fit TRBD1. The CDR3 loop spans 14 amino acids. V lost 5 bases, J lost 5 bases, and 8 bases stayed unmatched. CDR1 is MDHEN, CDR2 SYDVKM, per germline. DNA for the CDR3: TGTGCCAGCAGTACTACAGGGGTATTGTATGGCTACACCTTC. Amino acids: CASSTTGVLYGYTF.

Remarks on this clonotype: This may be a read error: a much more frequent sequence differs by one nucleotide. CDR3 in amino acids: CASSPPISGASSYNEQFF. The CDR3 DNA reads as TGTGCCAGCAGCCCACCGATTAGCGGGGCGAGCTCCTACAATGAGCAGTTCTTC. The rearrangement links TRBV11-1 to TRBJ2-1; 8 bases line up with TRBD2. The CDR3 is 18 residues long. Germline V gene sequence: CDR1 SGHAT, CDR2 FQDESV (reference sequence). V gave up 5 bases and J gave up 0 bases; unmatched junction bases: 12.

This clonotype showed up many times. V is TRBV6-4 and J is TRBJ1-2; 9 bases line up with TRBD1. The V segment lost 3 bases and the J segment 5 bases; nucleotides outside the gene matches: 7. From germline, CDR1 is MRHNA and CDR2 SNTAGT. There are 15 residues in the CDR3. For the CDR3, the DNA is TGTGCCAGCAGTGAAACCGCCGGGACAGGGTATGGCTACACCTTC. Protein sequence: CASSETAGTGYGYTF.

This clonotype came up many times. J is TRBJ1-1 and V is TRBV7-2, with unresolved D. Trimming took 3 bases from V and 4 from J, leaving 9 bases between them. Per the germline V gene, CDR1 is SGHTA and CDR2 is FQGNSA. The CDR3 is made up of 13 amino acids. Here the CDR3 reads CASSFMEITEAFF. As DNA, the CDR3 is TGTGCCAGCAGCTTCATGGAGATCACTGAAGCTTTCTTT.

This clonotype appeared many times. The chain couples TRBV7-2 to TRBJ1-2, with D possibly matching TRBD1 (5 bases). The CDR3 spans 15 residues. CDR1 is SGHTA and CDR2 is FQGNSA in the germline V gene. V lost 6 bases and J lost 5, with 19 bases in between. CDR3 protein: CASRSGAAGVYGYTF. The CDR3 DNA sequence: TGTGCCAGCAGGAGTGGGGCAGCCGGAGTTTATGGCTACACCTTC.

Here the CDR3 reads CASSQRSTGQETQYF. The CDR3 DNA reads as TGTGCCAGCAGCCAGAGGTCTACAGGACAGGAGACCCAGTACTTC. This rearrangement joins TRBV3-1 to TRBJ2-5; tentatively, D is TRBD1 (6 bases). CDR1 and CDR2 from the germline V gene are LGHDT and YNNKEL (reference sequence). The CDR3 spans 15 residues. With 3 bases removed from V and 5 bases from J, the gap between germline ends came to 16 bases.

This clonotype was observed a handful of times. This chain joins TRBV11-2 and TRBJ1-1; D not resolved. V was trimmed by 8 bases and J by 1 base, leaving 20 bases between them. Germline V gene lookup returns CDR1 SGHAT and CDR2 FQNNGV. The CDR3 spans 16 residues. CDR3 region: CASRLVSGLQNTEAFF. CDR3 in DNA: TGTGCCAGCCGACTCGTGTCCGGGCTTCAGAACACTGAAGCTTTCTTT. The variable domain in full, completed from reference TRBV11-2 and TRBJ1-1, reads EAGVAQSPRYKIIEKRQSVAFWCNPISGHATLYWYQQILGQGPKLLIQFQNNGVVDDSQLPKDRFSAERLKGVDSTLKIQPAKLEDSAVYLCASRLVSGLQNTEAFFGQGTRLTVV.

The V call is TRBV10-2, the J call TRBJ1-2; D is perhaps TRBD1 (5 bases). The CDR3 is 12 amino acids. From germline, CDR1 is WSHSY and CDR2 SAAADI. Trimming took off 8 bases at V and 2 bases at J, with 9 bases between the two ends. The CDR3: CASVDTNYGYTF. CDR3 coding DNA: TGCGCCAGCGTGGACACAAACTATGGCTACACCTTC.

This clonotype was seen only once. J is TRBJ2-5 and V is TRBV7-6; D is uncertain. This CDR3 contains 13 residues. V was trimmed by 2 bases and J by 2 bases, leaving 6 bases between them. Germline lookup yields CDR1 SGHVS and CDR2 FNYEAQ. The CDR3 DNA follows: TGTGCCAGCAGCTTACCAGCTCAAGAGACCCAGTACTTC. It specifies CASSLPAQETQYF. Full variable domain (outside the CDR3, taken from reference TRBV7-6 and TRBJ2-5): GAGVSQSPRYKVTKRGQDVALRCDPISGHVSLYWYRQALGQGPEFLTYFNYEAQQDKSGLPNDRFSAERPEGSISTLTIQRTEQRDSAMYRCASSLPAQETQYFGPGTRLLVL.

The chain links TRBV15 to TRBJ2-3; 8 bases are shared with TRBD1. The germline gives CDR1 LNHNV, CDR2 YYDKDF (reference sequence). After removal of 6 bases from V and 6 bases from J, the junction contained 5 bases not matched to a gene. This CDR3 region has 13 residues. CDR3 residues: CATRATGDDTQYF. CDR3 in DNA: TGTGCCACCAGGGCGACAGGGGATGATACGCAGTATTTT.

This clonotype has a handful of counts. CDR3 sequence reads: CASRETGSNYGYTF. The DNA of the CDR3 is TGTGCCAGCAGAGAAACAGGGTCGAACTATGGCTACACCTTC. V usage is TRBV25-1 and J usage is TRBJ1-2, with D possibly matching TRBD1 (6 bases). The ends were cut back, 6 bases at V and 2 bases at J, with 13 bases in the middle. CDR1 and CDR2 from the germline V gene are MGHDK and SYGVNS. This CDR3 has 14 amino acids.

This clonotype showed up many times. The chain has TRBV7-3 and TRBJ2-2; no clear D gene. The germline gives CDR1 SGHTA, CDR2 FQGTGA. Trimming removed 5 bases at V and 3 bases at J, with 13 bases between. This CDR3 contains 15 residues. The CDR3 protein is CASSLKGPDTGELFF. The CDR3 DNA reads as TGTGCCAGCAGCCTGAAGGGTCCCGACACCGGGGAGCTGTTTTTT.

V gene TRBV25-1 combines with J gene TRBJ1-1; D remains ambiguous. The CDR3 has 11 amino acids. V was clipped by 8 bases and J by 0 bases, with 4 bases between them. CDR1 is MGHDK and CDR2 is SYGVNS in the germline V gene. CDR3 loop: CASGMNTEAFF. The DNA for the CDR3 is TGTGCCAGCGGAATGAACACTGAAGCTTTCTTT.

There are many counts of this clonotype. This sequence joins TRBV19 and TRBJ1-1, with a tentative D call TRBD1 (5 bases). CDR1 is LNHDA, CDR2 SQIVND, per germline (reference sequence). The CDR3 is made up of 13 amino acids. Trimming removed 6 bases from V and 4 bases from J, with 12 bases in between. The CDR3 is CASRTGRSTEAFF. Here the CDR3 DNA reads TGTGCCAGTAGGACGGGACGTAGCACTGAAGCTTTCTTT.

The chain links TRBV24-1 to TRBJ2-3; 10 bases match TRBD2. In germline, CDR1 is KGHDR, CDR2 SFDVKD. The CDR3 contains 14 residues. J gave up 5 bases and V 11 bases, and 9 bases lay outside the gene matches. CDR3 region: CASKSGGAIDTQYF. CDR3 bases: TGTGCCAGCAAAAGCGGGGGGGCAATAGATACGCAGTATTTT.

The chain joins TRBV5-1 to TRBJ2-4; possibly TRBD1 for D (6 bases). Germline V gene lookup returns CDR1 SGHRS and CDR2 YFSETQ. Trimming removed 4 bases at V and 1 base at J, with 18 bases between. The CDR3 consists of 17 residues. The CDR3 is CASSPRTVREAKNIQYF. Written as DNA, the CDR3 is TGCGCCAGCAGCCCAAGGACAGTTAGGGAGGCCAAAAACATTCAGTACTTC.